Listed below are T cell receptor beta chains from one sample, sequenced in a study of CD8 T cells in ankylosing spondylitis. From the 5' RACE reads, TCRdb called clonotypes with MiXCR, one entry per CDR3 protein. The sample consists of a few hundred thousand distinct CDR3 sequences, around 20% of them appearing once. The sample consisted of blood, either unsorted or a sorted T cell fraction (not recorded which). The receptor source for this set is a male donor with ankylosing spondylitis or in good health (not recorded which). The CDR3 runs from the conserved cysteine through the conserved F or W.

TRBJ2-5	TRBV12-3/TRBV12-4	CASSFRETQYF
TRBJ2-7	TRBV28	CASNKRDRLYEQYF
TRBJ2-3	TRBV11-2	CASSFRGEPTDTQYF
TRBJ2-2	TRBV12-3/TRBV12-4	CASTLEGTGELFF
TRBJ1-2	TRBV29-1	CSVEGPGLEGYTF
TRBJ2-7	TRBV7-3	CASSLHGGPGTFYEQYF
TRBJ1-6	TRBV6-1	CASSEHARALHF
TRBJ2-1	TRBV28	CASSLPRQGDKFF
TRBJ2-3	TRBV7-2	CASSPTKLAGDTQYF
TRBJ2-1	TRBV12-3/TRBV12-4	CASREPLDYNEQFF
TRBJ2-7	TRBV7-9	CASSPAGVEGQYF
TRBJ2-3	TRBV12-3/TRBV12-4	CARSSSKERLGGPDTQYF
TRBJ2-7	TRBV7-6	CASSLVGQNYYEQYF
TRBJ2-4	TRBV7-8	CASSLRGERRDIQYF
TRBJ2-1	TRBV5-6	CASSLVGPALEQFF
TRBJ2-1	TRBV29-1	CSVESRNPEQFF
TRBJ2-1	TRBV29-1	CSVSGTSGGAYNEQFF
TRBJ2-7	TRBV29-1	CSALSGEVYEQYF
TRBJ1-3	TRBV12-3/TRBV12-4	CASSLVGPGNTIYF
TRBJ2-7	TRBV20-1	CSASGRGVTYEQYF
TRBJ2-5	TRBV10-3	CAISDPDRERARETQYF
TRBJ2-7	TRBV4-1	CASSQLLADGDYEQYF
TRBJ2-5	TRBV7-9	CASTLLQETQYF
TRBJ2-5	TRBV12-3/TRBV12-4	CASRPRGWLIETQYF
TRBJ2-2	TRBV5-1	CASSLGAGPGELFF
TRBJ1-5	TRBV30	CAWSLGAGGNQPQHF
TRBJ2-3	TRBV29-1	CSVLLAGSTDTQYF
TRBJ2-1	TRBV20-1	CSAKKRLAGAYNEQFF
TRBJ2-3	TRBV7-2	CASRHRSTDTQYF
TRBJ2-1	TRBV5-1	CASSDGLAGANEQFF
TRBJ2-3	TRBV7-9	CASRRGGYADTQYF
TRBJ2-1	TRBV4-1	CASSQVLGQGSYNEQFF
TRBJ1-1	TRBV25-1	CASSEYNAELGNTEAFF
TRBJ2-7	TRBV29-1	CSARAAGYEQYF
TRBJ2-7	TRBV7-3	CASRGQGNYEQYF
TRBJ2-4	TRBV7-9	CASSLRAQGARKNIQYF
TRBJ2-5	TRBV11-2	CASSFLDGEETQYF
TRBJ2-1	TRBV7-9	CASTPEGRSSYNEQFF
TRBJ2-7	TRBV7-2	CASSLGSRTTWGAYEQYF
TRBJ2-5	TRBV20-1	CSAREAGLAYGETQYF
TRBJ2-7	TRBV27	CASSLSFGALEQYF
TRBJ2-1	TRBV2	CASILTGNEQFF
TRBJ2-1	TRBV27	CASSLSSVTVNEQFF
TRBJ2-3	TRBV7-8	CASSLEPSSTDTQYF
TRBJ2-1	TRBV20-1	CSAITGQGFWEQFF
TRBJ2-2	TRBV7-2	CASSLVQGSGELFF
TRBJ2-5	TRBV12-3/TRBV12-4	CASSSFRTETQYF
TRBJ2-2	TRBV29-1	CSVLRGDSNTGELFF
TRBJ2-1	TRBV24-1	CATSDLGLEQFF
TRBJ1-5	TRBV27	CASTGNPNQPQHF
TRBJ2-7	TRBV11-2	CASSFSINAYEQYF
TRBJ2-1	TRBV25-1	CASKGADLALGRDNEQFF
TRBJ2-2	TRBV29-1	CSVEGTGDANTGELFF
TRBJ2-1	TRBV6-4	CASSDSILGVPANEQFF